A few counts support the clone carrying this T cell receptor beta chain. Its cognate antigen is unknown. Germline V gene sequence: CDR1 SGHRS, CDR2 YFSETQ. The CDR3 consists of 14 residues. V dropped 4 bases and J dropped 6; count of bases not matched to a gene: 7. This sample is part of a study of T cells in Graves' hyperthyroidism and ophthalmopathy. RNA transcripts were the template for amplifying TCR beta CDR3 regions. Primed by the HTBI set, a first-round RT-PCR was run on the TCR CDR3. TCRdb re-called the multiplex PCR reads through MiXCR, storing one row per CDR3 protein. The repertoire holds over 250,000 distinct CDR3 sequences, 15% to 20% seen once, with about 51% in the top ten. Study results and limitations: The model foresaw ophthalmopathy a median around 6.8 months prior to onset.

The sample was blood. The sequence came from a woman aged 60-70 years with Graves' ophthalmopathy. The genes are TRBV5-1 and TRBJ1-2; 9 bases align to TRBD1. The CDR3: CASSPSGQGDGYTF. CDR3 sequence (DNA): TGCGCCAGCAGCCCCTCGGGACAGGGTGATGGCTACACCTTC.